The sequence of this T cell receptor beta chain was determined in a study of patients with pleural tuberculosis (dated by TCRdb to the mid-2010s). The CDR3 numbers 15 residues from cysteine through phenylalanine. CDR3 DNA is the only sequence kept; it has 45 bases, read in frame from the first base. V lost 5 bases and J lost 5 bases, and the count of bases not matched to a germline gene is 12. CDR1 and CDR2 (ENHRY, SYGVKD) derive from the germline V gene. Sequencing relied on an Illumina Genome Analyzer IIx. TCRdb reprocessing: public reads trimmed at Q25 with fastp, clones called with MiXCR, in-frame beta chains kept. Rows merge per CDR3 protein into single entries with the most common DNA and genes. This sample gives approximately 53,000 distinct CDR3 sequences in total; under 8.5% of them show up just once. Together, the top ten hold 15% to 20% of the sample. This clonotype turned up a few times. Its antigen has not been determined. Base qualities are not provided; no much larger clone lies one nucleotide away.

Rearrangement joined TRBV10-3 to TRBJ2-7; 7 junctional bases match TRBD2. This receptor was taken from a human donor with pleural tuberculosis. The CDR3 region: CAISPVRGGTNEQYF. DNA sequence: TGTGCCATCAGTCCTGTCCGTGGCGGGACTAACGAGCAGTACTTC.